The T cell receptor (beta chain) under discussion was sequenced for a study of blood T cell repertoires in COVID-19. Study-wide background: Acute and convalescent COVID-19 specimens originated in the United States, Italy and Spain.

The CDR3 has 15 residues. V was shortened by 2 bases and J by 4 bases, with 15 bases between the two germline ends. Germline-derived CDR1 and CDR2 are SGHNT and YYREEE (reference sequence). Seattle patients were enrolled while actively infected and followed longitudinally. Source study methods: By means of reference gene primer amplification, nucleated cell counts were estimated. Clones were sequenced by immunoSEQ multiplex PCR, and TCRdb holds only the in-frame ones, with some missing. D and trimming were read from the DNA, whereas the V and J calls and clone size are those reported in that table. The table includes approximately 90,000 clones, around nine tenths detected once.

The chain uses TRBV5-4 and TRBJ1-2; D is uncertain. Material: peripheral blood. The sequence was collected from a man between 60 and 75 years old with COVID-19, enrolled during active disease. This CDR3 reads CASSFISPTFYGYTF. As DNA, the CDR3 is TGTGCCAGCAGCTTTATCAGTCCAACCTTCTATGGCTACACCTTC.